Sequencing of this TCR beta chain was carried out in a study of shared clonotypes between healthy human individuals. Findings and limits, study-wide: Among donors, the sharing of clonotypes was expected to be influenced by sequencing depth.

Terminally differentiated effector memory CD45RA+ cells were excluded from the naive CD8 cells, which were CD45RO-negative and positively selected for CCR7. As concerns this clone: Antigen: not known.

Trimming pared 2 bases from V and 3 bases from J, leaving 11 bases between. Looked up from germline, CDR1 is WNHNN and CDR2 is SYGVQD (reference sequence). This CDR3 has 14 amino acids. Authors' analysis steps: Sequence data from immunoSEQ were junction-only and lacked quality scores; consequently, filtering differed. Generated by immunoSEQ multiplex PCR, the TCRdb table keeps only in-frame clones and is missing some. That table furnishes V, J and clone size, whereas the DNA furnished D and trimming. The sample has about 2 million clones, over 85% seen once. This chain uses TRBV10-1 with TRBJ2-7; D might be TRBD1 (5 bases). The TCR comes from a man between 18 and 35 years old in good health. The sequenced sample was naive CD8+ T cells sorted from blood. CDR3 sequence: CASSEGALGYEQYF. The CDR3 DNA reads TGCGCCAGCAGTGAGGGGGCATTAGGCTACGAGCAGTACTTC.